A single sample is the source of the 30 T cell receptor beta chains below, sequenced in a study of CD8 T cells in ankylosing spondylitis. One entry per CDR3 protein results from TCRdb running MiXCR on the 5' RACE reads. The profile covers about 240,000 distinct CDR3 sequences, with roughly 8.2% appearing a single time and more than 4.5% taken by the ten largest. The source material was blood, either unsorted or a sorted T cell fraction (not recorded which). The receptors were sampled from a female donor with ankylosing spondylitis or in good health (not recorded which).

This clonotype has a count of ten or more. This chain's CDR3 is CSARDSGFRTEAFF. The CDR3 region has the DNA TGCAGTGCTAGAGATTCGGGTTTTCGGACTGAAGCTTTCTTT. This chain links TRBV20-1 with TRBJ1-1; D gene ambiguous. Deletions cut 0 bases from V and 5 bases from J, with 13 bases between. CDR3 length equals 14 residues. CDR1 DFQATT and CDR2 SNEGSKA come from the germline V gene (reference sequence).

Concerning this clonotype: This may stem from a read error, because a much larger clone lies one nucleotide away. This likely comes from a read error, as the CDR3 has no conserved phenylalanine or tryptophan at its end. This chain connects TRBV11-2 to TRBJ1-2; D call uncertain. This CDR3 has 15 residues. Trimming took off 0 bases at V and 5 bases at J, with 13 bases between the two ends. The germline V gene has CDR1 SGHAT and CDR2 FQNNGV. The CDR3 sequence: CASSLDGHLGYGYTL. In nucleotides, the CDR3 is TGTGCCAGCAGCTTAGATGGGCACCTCGGGTATGGCTACACCCTC.

Ten or more counts support this clonotype. A read error may account for a junction end that differs from germline. The V and J genes are TRBV12-3 or TRBV12-4 and TRBJ2-1, with 8 bases aligning to TRBD2. The CDR3 is 15 residues long. The CDR3 region is CASRLAGSSYNEQFF. The DNA for the CDR3 is TGTGCCAGCAGGTTAGCGGGAAGCTCCTACAATGAGCAGTTCTTC.

This clonotype was observed at least ten times. This chain links TRBV5-1 with TRBJ2-1, with TRBD2 identical over 12 bases. The CDR3 is made up of 17 amino acids. CDR1 and CDR2 (germline): SGHRS, YFSETQ. With V trimmed by 3 bases and J by 4 bases, 8 bases remained unmatched. This chain's CDR3 is CASSSPGGTSGYNEQFF. The CDR3 bases are TGCGCCAGCAGCTCACCTGGCGGGACTAGCGGGTACAATGAGCAGTTCTTC. The whole variable domain, remainder taken from reference TRBV5-1 and TRBJ2-1, is KAGVTQTPRYLIKTRGQQVTLSCSPISGHRSVSWYQQTPGQGLQFLFEYFSETQRNKGNFPGRFSGRQFSNSRSEMNVSTLELGDSALYLCASSSPGGTSGYNEQFFGPGTRLTVL.

Ten or more counts support this clonotype. V is TRBV9 and J is TRBJ2-3, with D possibly being TRBD2 (6 bases). CDR1 is SGDLS and CDR2 is YYNGEE in the germline V gene. This CDR3 contains 15 residues. The V end was cut by 1 base, the J end by 3 bases, with 12 bases between. The CDR3 loop reads CASSVLGGKTDTQYF. CDR3 bases: TGTGCCAGCAGCGTACTTGGCGGGAAAACAGATACGCAGTATTTT.

This clonotype was counted a few times. This chain uses TRBV29-1 with TRBJ2-6; D is unresolved. The CDR3 has 16 residues. Trimming shortened V by 7 bases and J by 1 base, and 17 bases separated the two germline ends. Germline V lookup: CDR1 SQVTM, CDR2 ANQGSEA. CDR3 loop: CSGLSRAKSGANVLTF. CDR3 nucleotide sequence: TGCAGCGGACTCTCACGGGCAAAGTCTGGGGCCAACGTCCTGACTTTC.

The chain recombines TRBV3-1 with TRBJ2-2; D is undetermined. The CDR3 is 13 amino acids. In germline, CDR1 is LGHDT, CDR2 YNNKEL (reference sequence). V shed 10 bases and J shed 4 bases, with 13 bases lying between them. DNA of the CDR3: TGTGCCACCAAGCCCCAGATCACCGGGGAGCTGTTTTTT. Protein sequence: CATKPQITGELFF. The full variable domain, in which reference TRBV3-1 and TRBJ2-2 provide the parts outside the CDR3, is DTAVSQTPKYLVTQMGNDKSIKCEQNLGHDTMYWYKQDSKKFLKIMFSYNNKELIINETVPNRFSPKSPDKAHLNLHINSLELGDSAVYFCATKPQITGELFFGEGSRLTVL.

With respect to this clonotype: A much bigger clone sits one base away, suggesting this may be a read error. The chain has TRBV6-1 and TRBJ1-2; 9 positions agree with TRBD1. The germline V gene has CDR1 MNHNS and CDR2 SASEGT. This CDR3 comprises 13 residues. The CDR3 protein is CVSSGTGIYGYTF. In nucleotides, the CDR3 is TGTGTCAGCAGCGGGACAGGGATCTATGGCTACACCTTC.

Many counts were recorded for this clonotype. V and J are TRBV11-1 and TRBJ2-7; no firm D call. CDR1 and CDR2 (germline): SGHAT, FQDESV (reference sequence). The CDR3 extends over 13 amino acids. Between the trimmed V and J ends, which lost 5 bases and 4 bases, there was a span of 12 bases. The CDR3 nucleotides read TGTGCCAGCAGCGTCAGTCGGACGTACGAGCAGTACTTC. It encodes CASSVSRTYEQYF.

The chain carries TRBV12-3 or TRBV12-4 and TRBJ2-2; 8 bases match TRBD1. With 6 bases clipped from V and 4 bases from J, the junction kept 4 bases outside the gene matches. This CDR3 has 14 amino acids. This chain's CDR3 is CASSRTGFTGELFF. CDR3 nucleotides: TGTGCCAGCAGCCGGACAGGGTTCACCGGGGAGCTGTTTTTT.

This clonotype was detected only a few times. This chain uses TRBV29-1 with TRBJ2-1, with 9 bases lining up with TRBD2. CDR3 length: 14 amino acids. The germline CDR1 and CDR2 sequences are SQVTM and ANQGSEA. V lost 4 bases and J lost 4; bases outside the gene matches: 5. The CDR3 sequence is CSVGKSGGYNEQFF. In DNA form, the CDR3 reads TGCAGCGTTGGGAAGAGCGGGGGGTACAATGAGCAGTTCTTC.

A note on this clonotype: Being one base from a much bigger clone, this may be a read error. CDR3 residues: CCARDGTAIDNSPLHF. CDR3 bases: TGCTGTGCTAGAGACGGGACAGCGATAGATAATTCACCCCTCCACTTT. V and J are TRBV20-1 and TRBJ1-6; the match to TRBD1 covers 7 bases. Germline V gene lookup returns CDR1 DFQATT and CDR2 SNEGSKA (reference sequence). The CDR3 has 16 residues.

CDR3 nucleotides: TGTGCCAGCAGCTTCGGGGGGCGCGTCGATGAGCAGTTCTTC. This translates into CASSFGGRVDEQFF. The chain employs TRBV5-5 and TRBJ2-1; D perhaps matches TRBD2 (7 bases). Trimming shortened V by 2 bases and J by 8 bases, and 14 bases separated the two germline ends. The CDR3 covers 14 residues. The V gene's germline CDR1 is SGHKS and CDR2 YYEKEE (reference sequence).

The rearrangement uses TRBV5-4 and TRBJ1-6; no firm D call. V was pared by 1 base and J by 11 bases, with 13 bases between. Germline CDR1 and CDR2: SGHNT and YYREEE (reference sequence). The CDR3 has 14 amino acids. As DNA, the CDR3 is TGTGCCAGCAGCTTGAAAGCGCAGGCGGCACCCCTCCACTTT. Its translation: CASSLKAQAAPLHF.

This clonotype was seen ten or more times. The chain employs TRBV7-2 and TRBJ2-7, with D unresolved. The CDR3 has 13 amino acids. Germline V CDR1 and CDR2: SGHTA, FQGNSA. Trimming removed 2 bases at V and 4 bases at J, with 9 bases between. The CDR3 protein is CASSLRRAYEQYF. CDR3 DNA: TGTGCCAGCAGCTTACGCAGAGCGTACGAGCAGTACTTC.

This clonotype was counted at least ten times. V usage is TRBV9 and J usage is TRBJ2-1; D unresolved. CDR3 size: 13 residues. Per the germline V gene, CDR1 is SGDLS and CDR2 is YYNGEE. The V and J ends lost 2 bases and 8 bases respectively, with 11 bases between them. The CDR3 loop is CASSVGLEHEQFF. Here the CDR3 DNA reads TGTGCCAGCAGCGTTGGTCTAGAACATGAGCAGTTCTTC.

This clonotype was seen at least ten times. This chain joins TRBV20-1 and TRBJ2-1; a weak D match, TRBD2 (6 bases). The germline V gene has CDR1 DFQATT and CDR2 SNEGSKA (reference sequence). This CDR3 spans 14 amino acids. V lost 3 bases, J lost 3 bases, and 12 bases lay in between. The CDR3 spells CSASPPGGYNEQFF. CDR3 sequence (DNA): TGCAGTGCTAGCCCCCCCGGGGGCTACAATGAGCAGTTCTTC.

This clonotype was detected many times. The chain employs TRBV6-5 and TRBJ2-7; 7 nucleotides align to TRBD2. There are 16 residues in the CDR3. CDR1 MNHEY and CDR2 SVGAGI come from the germline V gene. The ends lost 3 bases at V and 5 bases at J; junction bases unmatched: 13. The CDR3 DNA reads TGTGCCAGCAGTTATGGGCTAGCGGTCCGAGCCCACGAGCAGTACTTC. It encodes CASSYGLAVRAHEQYF.

This clonotype came up many times. The rearrangement uses TRBV6-1 and TRBJ1-2; 7 bases map to TRBD1. This CDR3 is built from 13 residues. Germline values: CDR1 MNHNS, CDR2 SASEGT. V lost 6 bases and J lost 2; bases outside the gene matches: 3. CDR3 nucleotide sequence: TGTGCCAGCAGCCGGGGACAGAACTATGGCTACACCTTC. Translating it yields CASSRGQNYGYTF.

This clonotype was found many times. This chain links TRBV20-1 with TRBJ1-1; 9 bases match TRBD1. From germline, CDR1 is DFQATT and CDR2 SNEGSKA (reference sequence). The CDR3 is 14 amino acids. V lost 6 bases, J lost 2 bases, and 7 bases stayed unmatched. Here the CDR3 reads CSASGTGINTEAFF. CDR3 coding DNA: TGCAGTGCCTCCGGGACAGGGATCAACACTGAAGCTTTCTTT.

This clonotype was picked up many times. This chain links TRBV20-1 with TRBJ2-3, with D perhaps matching TRBD2 (5 bases). Germline assignment: CDR1 DFQATT and CDR2 SNEGSKA (reference sequence). Trimming removed 2 bases from V and 8 bases from J, with 17 bases in between. The CDR3 consists of 14 residues. DNA for the CDR3: TGCAGTGCTAGATCCGACGGCGGGCATGGTACGCAGTATTTT. Protein: CSARSDGGHGTQYF.

Turning to this clonotype: A much larger clone is a single base away; this may be a read error. The rearrangement uses TRBV7-9 and TRBJ1-2; 9 nucleotides align to TRBD1. CDR1 and CDR2 from the germline V gene are SEHNR and FQNEAQ (reference sequence). The CDR3 is 17 residues long. CDR3 in amino acids: CASSSEQGAAAPYGCTF. The CDR3 bases are TGTGCCAGCAGCTCCGAACAGGGGGCGGCCGCCCCCTATGGCTGCACCTTC.

The chain employs TRBV7-2 and TRBJ2-7, with TRBD2 as a possible D gene (5 bases). The length of the CDR3 is 14 residues. Trimming stripped 1 base from V and 3 bases from J, with 10 bases between. Germline-derived CDR1 and CDR2 are SGHTA and FQGNSA. The CDR3 here is CASSLDLSGYEQYF. DNA of the CDR3: TGTGCCAGCAGCTTAGATTTAAGCGGCTACGAGCAGTACTTC.

The chain links TRBV30 to TRBJ2-5, with a weak D call TRBD2 (6 bases). The CDR3 loop spans 16 amino acids. In germline, CDR1 is GTSNPN, CDR2 SVGIG (reference sequence). The V end lost 0 bases, the J end lost 2 bases, and 16 bases lay between the germline ends. The CDR3, as DNA: TGTGCCTGGAGTGTACCTCTTAGCGGCTATCAAGAGACCCAGTACTTC. It is translated as CAWSVPLSGYQETQYF.

This clonotype was seen more than once but under ten times. The chain has TRBV7-9 and TRBJ1-2; D unresolved. In germline, CDR1 is SEHNR, CDR2 FQNEAQ (reference sequence). V gave up 4 bases and J gave up 4 bases, with 7 bases separating them. The CDR3 sequence is 12 residues long. The CDR3, as DNA: TGTGCCAGCAGCTCCTTTTCCTATGGCTACACCTTC. This gives the protein CASSSFSYGYTF.

This clonotype showed up many times. The chain carries TRBV12-3 or TRBV12-4 and TRBJ2-3, with D perhaps TRBD1 or TRBD2 (5 bases each). The CDR3 extends over 15 amino acids. Trimming removed 7 bases at V and 6 bases at J, with 20 bases between. The DNA for the CDR3 is TGTGCCAGCACCCTCCGGGACGACGATTGGGATACGCAGTATTTT. It specifies CASTLRDDDWDTQYF.

This clonotype occurred many times. The J gene is TRBJ2-2, the V gene TRBV5-1; 8 positions agree with TRBD2. Germline trimming cut 5 bases from V and 4 bases from J; bases unmatched to any gene: 7. Germline CDR1 reads SGHRS; CDR2 reads YFSETQ. The CDR3 runs 15 residues. Here the CDR3 reads CASRPTSGLTGELFF. The DNA for the CDR3 is TGCGCCAGCAGACCTACTAGCGGCCTCACCGGGGAGCTGTTTTTT.

This clonotype was recorded at least ten times. The chain links TRBV5-5 to TRBJ2-2, with TRBD2 identical over 13 bases. Germline V gene data show CDR1 as SGHKS and CDR2 as YYEKEE (reference sequence). Trimming removed 2 bases from V and 4 bases from J; junction bases left unmatched: 8. The CDR3 is made up of 18 amino acids. The CDR3 region has the DNA TGTGCCAGCAGCTTAAGGACTAGCGGGAGAGGTGGCACCGGGGAGCTGTTTTTT. Translated: CASSLRTSGRGGTGELFF.

This clonotype occurred a few times. V gene TRBV27 combines with J gene TRBJ2-3; 8 bases are shared with TRBD2. The CDR3 sequence is 16 residues long. From germline, CDR1 is MNHEY and CDR2 SMNVEV (reference sequence). V gave up 2 bases and J gave up 6 bases; unmatched junction bases: 10. CDR3 sequence (DNA): TGTGCCAGCAGTTTAGATCCAGCGGGAGTAGTGGATACGCAGTATTTT. It translates to CASSLDPAGVVDTQYF.

This clonotype was recorded a few times. The V and J genes are TRBV4-2 and TRBJ2-6; possible D gene TRBD2, 6 bases. The germline gives CDR1 LGHNA, CDR2 YNFKEQ. The CDR3 contains 17 residues. V lost 2 bases and J lost 7, with 18 bases in between. The CDR3 DNA reads TGTGCCAGCAGCCAACTGTCTAACCCCGGGGGAGCCAACGTCCTGACTTTC. Its translation: CASSQLSNPGGANVLTF.